This T cell receptor (beta chain) is from a study of blood T cell repertoires in COVID-19. Profiling relied on immunoSEQ multiplex PCR, and the TCRdb table lists in-frame clones only, not all of them. This sample has approximately 150,000 clones; 65% to 85% occur once, and the top ten carry about 5.7%. Sequencing used PBMCs or T cells enriched from blood (not recorded which). The sequence derives from a woman aged 40 to 50 with acute COVID-19.

In DNA, the CDR3 is TGTGCCAGCAGCTCCGAGGGGGGGGGCGTCTTCAATCAGCCCCAGCATTTT. It specifies CASSSEGGGVFNQPQHF. This rearrangement joins TRBV28 to TRBJ1-5; a weak D match, TRBD1 (6 bases). There are 17 residues in the CDR3. The V gene's germline CDR1 is MDHEN and CDR2 SYDVKM. Trimming pared 6 bases from V and 3 bases from J, leaving 21 bases between.